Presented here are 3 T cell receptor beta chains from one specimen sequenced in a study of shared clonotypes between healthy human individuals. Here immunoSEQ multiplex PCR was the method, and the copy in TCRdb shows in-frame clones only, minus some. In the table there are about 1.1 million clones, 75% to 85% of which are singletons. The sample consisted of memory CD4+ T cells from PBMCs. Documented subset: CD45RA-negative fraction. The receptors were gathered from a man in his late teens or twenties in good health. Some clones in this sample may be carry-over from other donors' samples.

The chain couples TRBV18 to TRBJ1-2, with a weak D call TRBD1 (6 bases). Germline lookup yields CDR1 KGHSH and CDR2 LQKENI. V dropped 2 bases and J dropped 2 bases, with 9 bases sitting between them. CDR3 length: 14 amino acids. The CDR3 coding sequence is TGTGCCAGCTCACCATATCAGGGGAACTATGGCTACACCTTC. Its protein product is CASSPYQGNYGYTF.

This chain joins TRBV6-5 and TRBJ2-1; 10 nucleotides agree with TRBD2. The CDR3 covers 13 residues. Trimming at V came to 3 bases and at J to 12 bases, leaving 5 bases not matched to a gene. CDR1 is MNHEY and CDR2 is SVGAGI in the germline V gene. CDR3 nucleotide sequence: TGTGCCAGCAGTTATCCCGGGACTAGCGTGCAGTTCTTC. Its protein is CASSYPGTSVQFF.

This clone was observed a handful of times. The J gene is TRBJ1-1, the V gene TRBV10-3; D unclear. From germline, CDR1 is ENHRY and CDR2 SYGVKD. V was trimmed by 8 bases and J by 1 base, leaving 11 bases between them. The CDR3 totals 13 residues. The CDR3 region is CAISGRTNTEAFF. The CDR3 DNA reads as TGTGCCATCTCCGGACGGACGAACACTGAAGCTTTCTTT.